These T cell receptor beta chains were read from a single sample in a study of cytomegalovirus exposure and HLA in healthy donors. TCRdb keeps only in-frame clones here, not all; method: immunoSEQ multiplex PCR. The table lists roughly 160,000 clones, less than 90% of them singletons. Sequenced input: PBMCs. The origin of the receptors is a boy aged 2 to 10 in good health and CMV-seronegative. The CDR3 runs from the conserved cysteine through the conserved F or W. The D gene is left open where the match is weak. Only some rows state a clone size, as once, few, many or a class for expanded clones.

.	15	.	TRBJ2-1	TRBV6-5	TGTGCCAGCAGTTACGGGCTAGCCTCCTACAATGAGCAGTTCTTC	CASSYGLASYNEQFF
.	14	TRBD1	TRBJ1-3	TRBV7-9	TGTGCCAGCAGCTCCGGGACAGCTGGAAACACCATATATTTT	CASSSGTAGNTIYF
.	16	.	TRBJ2-7	TRBV4-2	TGTGCCAGCAGCCAAGGTCCAGCGTTAAGCTCCTACGAGCAGTACTTC	CASSQGPALSSYEQYF
.	11	TRBD1	TRBJ1-1	TRBV29-1	TGCAGCGTTTACAGGGGCACTGAAGCTTTCTTT	CSVYRGTEAFF
.	15	TRBD2	TRBJ2-1	TRBV25-1	TGTGCCAGCGCCCGGACTAGTTCCTCCTACAATGAGCAGTTCTTC	CASARTSSSYNEQFF
.	17	TRBD2	TRBJ2-3	TRBV18	TGTGCCAGCTCACCAAGGACTAGCGGTCCTTACCCAGATACGCAGTATTTT	CASSPRTSGPYPDTQYF
.	11	.	TRBJ2-7	TRBV19	TGTGCCAGTAGTACAGGGCCCGAGCAGTACTTC	CASSTGPEQYF
.	15	TRBD2	TRBJ2-7	TRBV10-1	TGCGCCAGCAGCGGGACTAGCGGGGCCTCCTACGAGCAGTACTTC	CASSGTSGASYEQYF
.	16	TRBD2	TRBJ2-1	TRBV11-2	TGTGCCAGCAGCTCGTTAGCGGGAGGGGAATACAATGAGCAGTTCTTC	CASSSLAGGEYNEQFF
.	15	TRBD1	TRBJ2-7	TRBV9	TGTGCCAGCAGCGCCCACCGGGACAGGGACTCCCAGCAGTACTTC	CASSAHRDRDSQQYF
once	15	TRBD2	TRBJ2-5	TRBV4-1	TGCGCCAGCAGCCACGAGGGACTAGCGCCGGAGACCCAGTACTTC	CASSHEGLAPETQYF
.	13	.	TRBJ1-1	TRBV7-6	TGTGCCAGCAGCCAAGTGGGTGGGGGCAGAGCTTTCTTT	CASSQVGGGRAFF
.	15	.	TRBJ2-1	TRBV10-2	TGCGCCAGCAGTGAAGGCTACAGCTCCTACAATGAGCAGTTCTTC	CASSEGYSSYNEQFF
.	15	.	TRBJ2-3	TRBV15	TGTGCCACCAATATCGGCGGGGGACACTCAGATACGCAGTATTTT	CATNIGGGHSDTQYF
.	16	TRBD2	TRBJ2-1	TRBV6-1	TGTGCCAGCAGTGCCTATAGCGGGAGTCTGTTCGATGAGCAGTTCTTC	CASSAYSGSLFDEQFF
.	17	TRBD1	TRBJ2-2	TRBV15	TGTGCCACCAGCAGAGATCCCGGGACAGAGAACACCGGGGAGCTGTTTTTT	CATSRDPGTENTGELFF
.	15	TRBD1	TRBJ2-2	TRBV4-1	TGCGCCAGCAGCCAAGCGGACAGGGCGGCCGGGGAGCTGTTTTTT	CASSQADRAAGELFF
.	15	TRBD2	TRBJ2-1	TRBV2	TGTGCCAGCAGTCCGACTAGCGGGTTTTACAATGAGCAGTTCTTC	CASSPTSGFYNEQFF
.	13	.	TRBJ2-2	TRBV29-1	TGCAGCGTTGGTTGGGAGGCGGACGGGGAGCTGTTTTTT	CSVGWEADGELFF
.	14	TRBD1	TRBJ1-5	TRBV19	TGTGCCAGTATCGAAGGACAGGGGAATCAGCCCCAGCATTTT	CASIEGQGNQPQHF
.	12	.	TRBJ1-1	TRBV7-9	TGTGCCAGCAGCTTCCTACAGGAACAAGCTTTCTTT	CASSFLQEQAFF
.	15	TRBD1	TRBJ2-6	TRBV19	TGTGCCAGTAGTATGACAGGGACTGGGGCCAACGTCCTGACTTTC	CASSMTGTGANVLTF
.	15	.	TRBJ2-7	TRBV15	TGTGCCACCAGCAGAGAAGTGGGCCGAGCCTACGAGCAGTACTTC	CATSREVGRAYEQYF
.	14	.	TRBJ1-4	TRBV28	TGTGCCAGCAGACGGGGAGGGGTTTATGAAAAACTGTTTTTT	CASRRGGVYEKLFF
once	17	.	TRBJ1-1	TRBV29-1	TGCAGCGTTGAAGATAGGGCCCAAGGGGTTGGAAACACTGAAGCTTTCTTT	CSVEDRAQGVGNTEAFF